These 8 T cell receptor beta chains came from one sample sequenced in a study of Ad26.COV2.S vaccination and SARS-CoV-2 variants. Treatment meaning: roughly 19 received Ad26.COV2.S at low or high dose, single or two shots; 5 received placebo; per-sample allocation not given. Repertoires come from day 63 after the first vaccine or placebo injection. The repertoire was sequenced with immunoSEQ multiplex PCR; TCRdb's copy has only in-frame clones and lacks some. The sample lists 400,000 to 500,000 clones, around nine tenths occurring once. Sequencing used peripheral blood, obtained in a trial of Ad26.COV2.S vaccine versus placebo. Receptor source: a person aged 18-60 years who received the Ad26.COV2.S COVID-19 vaccine or a placebo.

V and J are TRBV11-2 and TRBJ2-3; D unresolved. CDR1 is SGHAT and CDR2 is FQNNGV in the germline V gene. With 1 base removed from V and 3 bases from J, the gap between germline ends came to 11 bases. This CDR3 has 15 amino acids. Here the CDR3 DNA reads TGTGCCAGCAGCTTAGGGGGTAGGCGGACAGATACGCAGTATTTT. Its translation: CASSLGGRRTDTQYF.

The V gene is TRBV19, the J gene TRBJ2-1; D perhaps matches TRBD2 (5 bases). Germline lookup yields CDR1 LNHDA and CDR2 SQIVND (reference sequence). Trimming left V 5 bases short and J 8 bases short, with 16 bases between. The CDR3 consists of 14 residues. For the CDR3, the DNA is TGTGCCAGTAGTCCCGACTGGGAGTTGGATGAGCAGTTCTTC. It codes for CASSPDWELDEQFF.

This clone was seen just once. The chain's CDR3 is CASSLAGEFF. The DNA for the CDR3 is TGTGCCAGCAGCTTGGCCGGCGAGTTTTTT. The genes are TRBV5-8 and TRBJ2-2; D unresolved. The germline V and J ends were trimmed by 0 bases and 16 bases, with 7 bases remaining between them. The CDR3 runs 10 residues. CDR1 is SGHTS, CDR2 YDEGEE, per germline.

The CDR3 loop is CASSGRDRIYGYTF. The CDR3 nucleotides read TGTGCCAGCAGCGGTCGGGACCGAATCTATGGCTACACCTTC. The chain is built from TRBV6-5 and TRBJ1-2, with a possible D match to TRBD1 (5 bases). This CDR3 is 14 amino acids long. Trimming shortened V by 6 bases and J by 4 bases, and 15 bases separated the two germline ends. The germline V gene has CDR1 MNHEY and CDR2 SVGAGI.

The V and J genes are TRBV6-6 and TRBJ2-7; a possible D gene is TRBD1 (8 bases). The CDR3 sequence is 14 residues long. Looked up from germline, CDR1 is MNHNY and CDR2 is SVGAGI (reference sequence). With 5 bases removed from V and 7 bases from J, the gap between germline ends came to 18 bases. The CDR3 region has the DNA TGTGCCAGCAGTCACCCCAACAGGGGGGGGGAGCAGTACTTC. Protein: CASSHPNRGGEQYF.

The J gene is TRBJ1-1, the V gene TRBV9, with a weak D call TRBD1 (6 bases). The CDR3 covers 14 residues. Germline assignment: CDR1 SGDLS and CDR2 YYNGEE. V gave up 2 bases and J gave up 5 bases, with 13 bases separating them. The DNA of the CDR3 is TGTGCCAGCAGCGTGTATCCAGGGGCGACTGAAGCTTTCTTT. Its translation: CASSVYPGATEAFF.

The chain combines TRBV2 with TRBJ2-5; unclear D gene. The CDR3 sequence is 14 residues long. Germline V gene data show CDR1 as SNHLY and CDR2 as FYNNEI. The V gene lost 2 bases and the J gene lost 2 bases, with 9 bases spanning the gap. The CDR3 loop reads CASSEPAEQETQYF. The CDR3 DNA sequence: TGTGCCAGCAGTGAACCGGCGGAGCAAGAGACCCAGTACTTC.

The chain joins TRBV19 to TRBJ2-5; the D is unclear. Trimming cost V 7 bases and J 5 bases, with 17 bases left between them. The CDR3 is made up of 14 amino acids. Germline CDR1 and CDR2: LNHDA and SQIVND (reference sequence). CDR3 residues: CASMGSSPAETQYF. The CDR3 nucleotides are TGTGCCAGTATGGGGTCAAGCCCGGCGGAGACCCAGTACTTC.